A selection of T cell receptor beta chains follows, all from one sample in a study of metastatic and nonmetastatic thyroid tumors. TCRdb reprocessed the PCR reads using MiXCR. The sample has around 50,000 clones, less than 25% seen once; the top ten hold roughly 3.8%. Source material: blood. These receptors came from a male donor with papillary thyroid cancer or a benign thyroid nodule (not recorded which). Some clones in this sample may be carry-over from other donors' samples. Both conserved end residues are part of each CDR3. A D gene is named only where the DNA matches it firmly. Part of the rows lack a size; the others show once, few, many or a class for expanded clones.

CDR3 DNA: TGCAGTGCCTTAGAGCCAGCCGACAATGAGCAGTTCTTC; CDR3 protein: CSALEPADNEQFF; clone size: few; D gene: .; V gene: TRBV20-1; J gene: TRBJ2-1
CDR3 DNA: TGTGCCAGCAGCCAAGAGGGGAAGAACACTGAAGCTTTCTTT; CDR3 protein: CASSQEGKNTEAFF; clone size: many; D gene: .; V gene: TRBV4-2; J gene: TRBJ1-1
CDR3 DNA: TGTGCCAGCAGCTTAGAAGGGGGCGGGGAGCTGTTTTTT; CDR3 protein: CASSLEGGGELFF; clone size: many; D gene: .; V gene: TRBV11-3; J gene: TRBJ2-2
CDR3 DNA: TGCGCCAGCAGCTTGGCAGGGGCGTCGGGCTACACCTTC; CDR3 protein: CASSLAGASGYTF; clone size: .; D gene: .; V gene: TRBV5-1; J gene: TRBJ1-2
CDR3 DNA: TGTGCCAGTAGTAGGACTAGCGGGAGGTACAGCTCCTACGAGCAGTACTTC; CDR3 protein: CASSRTSGRYSSYEQYF; clone size: many; D gene: TRBD2; V gene: TRBV19; J gene: TRBJ2-7
CDR3 DNA: TGCAGTGCTAGATTGGGTAGCGCAAACACCGGGGAGCTGTTTTTT; CDR3 protein: CSARLGSANTGELFF; clone size: .; D gene: .; V gene: TRBV20-1; J gene: TRBJ2-2
CDR3 DNA: TGTGCCAGCAGCCATGGGACTGAGCAGTTCTTC; CDR3 protein: CASSHGTEQFF; clone size: many; D gene: .; V gene: TRBV13; J gene: TRBJ2-1
CDR3 DNA: TGTGCCAGCAGTGTAAGCCTAGCGGGGGGATACCAAGAGACCCAGTACTTC; CDR3 protein: CASSVSLAGGYQETQYF; clone size: once; D gene: TRBD2; V gene: TRBV2; J gene: TRBJ2-5
CDR3 DNA: TGCAGTGCCGGGACTAGCGGGATTTGGGGCACAGATACGCAGTATTTT; CDR3 protein: CSAGTSGIWGTDTQYF; clone size: once; D gene: TRBD2; V gene: TRBV20-1; J gene: TRBJ2-3
CDR3 DNA: TGTGCCAGCAGGAGGACAGGGGAGAGCTATGGCTACACCTTC; CDR3 protein: CASRRTGESYGYTF; clone size: .; D gene: TRBD1; V gene: TRBV9; J gene: TRBJ1-2
CDR3 DNA: TGCAGTGCAAAGAGAGGGCTTACAGATACGCAGTATTTT; CDR3 protein: CSAKRGLTDTQYF; clone size: many; D gene: .; V gene: TRBV20-1; J gene: TRBJ2-3
CDR3 DNA: TGTGCCAGCAGCGGGACAGGGCCCGGAGAGACCCAGTACTTC; CDR3 protein: CASSGTGPGETQYF; clone size: .; D gene: TRBD1; V gene: TRBV9; J gene: TRBJ2-5
CDR3 DNA: TGTGCCTGTGCCCGGGACAAAGCCTACGAGCAGTACTTC; CDR3 protein: CACARDKAYEQYF; clone size: .; D gene: .; V gene: TRBV30; J gene: TRBJ2-7
CDR3 DNA: TGTGCCAGCAGACGGACAGGGGCCTACAATTCACCCCTCCACTTT; CDR3 protein: CASRRTGAYNSPLHF; clone size: many; D gene: TRBD1; V gene: TRBV12-3/TRBV12-4; J gene: TRBJ1-6
CDR3 DNA: TGTGCCAGCAGCTTGGACCAGGAAAAACTGTTTTTT; CDR3 protein: CASSLDQEKLFF; clone size: many; D gene: .; V gene: TRBV5-5; J gene: TRBJ1-4